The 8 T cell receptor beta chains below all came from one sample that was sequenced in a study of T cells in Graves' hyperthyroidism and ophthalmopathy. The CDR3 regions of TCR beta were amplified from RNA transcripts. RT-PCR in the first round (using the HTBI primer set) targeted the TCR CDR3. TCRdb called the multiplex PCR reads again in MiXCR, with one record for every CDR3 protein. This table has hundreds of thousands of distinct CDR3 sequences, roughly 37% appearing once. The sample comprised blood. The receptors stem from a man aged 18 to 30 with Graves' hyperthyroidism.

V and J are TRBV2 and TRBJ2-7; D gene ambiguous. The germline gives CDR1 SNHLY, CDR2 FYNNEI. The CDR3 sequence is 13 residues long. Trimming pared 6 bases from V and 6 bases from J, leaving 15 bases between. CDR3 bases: TGTGCCAGCAGCTCGGATTGGGCCGGCGAGCAGTACTTC. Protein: CASSSDWAGEQYF.

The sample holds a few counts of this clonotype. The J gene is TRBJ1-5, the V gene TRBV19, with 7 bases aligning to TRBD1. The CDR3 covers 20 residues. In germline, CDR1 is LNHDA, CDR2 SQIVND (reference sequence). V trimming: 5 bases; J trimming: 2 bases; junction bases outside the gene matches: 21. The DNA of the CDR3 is TGTGCCAGTAGTCCCCGCCGGCCAGGGACAGCCGGTGCGGGCAATCAGCCCCAGCATTTT. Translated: CASSPRRPGTAGAGNQPQHF.

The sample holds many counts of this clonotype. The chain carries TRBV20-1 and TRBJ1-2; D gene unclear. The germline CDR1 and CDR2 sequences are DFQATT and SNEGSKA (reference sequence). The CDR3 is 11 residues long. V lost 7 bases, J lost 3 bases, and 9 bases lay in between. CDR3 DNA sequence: TGCAGTGGGAAGATAGACTATGGCTACACCTTC. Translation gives CSGKIDYGYTF.

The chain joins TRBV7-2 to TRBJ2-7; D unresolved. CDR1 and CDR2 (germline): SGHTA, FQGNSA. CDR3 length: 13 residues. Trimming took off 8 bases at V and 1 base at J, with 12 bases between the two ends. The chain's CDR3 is CASGTLHSYEQYF. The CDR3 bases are TGTGCCAGCGGAACCCTACATTCCTACGAGCAGTACTTC.

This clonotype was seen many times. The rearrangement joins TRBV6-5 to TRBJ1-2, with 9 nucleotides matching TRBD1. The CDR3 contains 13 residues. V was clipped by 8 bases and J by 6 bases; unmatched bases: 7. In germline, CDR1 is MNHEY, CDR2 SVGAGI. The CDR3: CASFPGQGDGYTF. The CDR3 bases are TGTGCCAGCTTCCCGGGACAGGGTGATGGCTACACCTTC.

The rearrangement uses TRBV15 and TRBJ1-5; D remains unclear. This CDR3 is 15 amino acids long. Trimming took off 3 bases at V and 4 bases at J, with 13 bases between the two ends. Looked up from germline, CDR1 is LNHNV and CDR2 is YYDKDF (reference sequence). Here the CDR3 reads CATSRTGRPNQPQHF. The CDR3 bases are TGTGCCACCAGCAGGACCGGGAGACCGAATCAGCCCCAGCATTTT.

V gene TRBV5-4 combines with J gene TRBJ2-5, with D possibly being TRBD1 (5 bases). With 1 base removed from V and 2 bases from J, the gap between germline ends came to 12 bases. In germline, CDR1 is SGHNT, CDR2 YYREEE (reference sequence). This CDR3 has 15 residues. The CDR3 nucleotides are TGTGCCAGCAGCTTGTGGGGTGACAGACAAGAGACCCAGTACTTC. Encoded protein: CASSLWGDRQETQYF.

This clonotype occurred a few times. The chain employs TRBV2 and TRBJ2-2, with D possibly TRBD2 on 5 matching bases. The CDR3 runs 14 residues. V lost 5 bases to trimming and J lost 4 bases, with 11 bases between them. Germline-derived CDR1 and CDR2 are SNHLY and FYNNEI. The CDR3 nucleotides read TGTGCCAGCAGTTCTCGGACTGGCACCGGGGAGCTGTTTTTT. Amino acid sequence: CASSSRTGTGELFF.